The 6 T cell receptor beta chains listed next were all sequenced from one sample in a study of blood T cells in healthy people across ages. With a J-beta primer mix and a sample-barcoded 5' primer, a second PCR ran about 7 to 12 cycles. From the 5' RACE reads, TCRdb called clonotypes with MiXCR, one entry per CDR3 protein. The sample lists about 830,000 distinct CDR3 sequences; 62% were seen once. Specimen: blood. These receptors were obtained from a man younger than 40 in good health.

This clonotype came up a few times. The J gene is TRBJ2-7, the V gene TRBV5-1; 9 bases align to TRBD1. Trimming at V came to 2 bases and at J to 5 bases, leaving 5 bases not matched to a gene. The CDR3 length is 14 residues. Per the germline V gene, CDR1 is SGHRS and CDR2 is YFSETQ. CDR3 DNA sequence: TGCGCCAGCAGCTTCCGGGACAGGGTGAACGAGCAGTACTTC. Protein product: CASSFRDRVNEQYF.

CDR3 in amino acids: CASSRSRDRGQGGANVLTF. The CDR3, as DNA: TGCGCCAGCAGCCGTTCCCGGGACAGGGGACAAGGTGGGGCCAACGTCCTGACTTTC. The chain carries TRBV4-3 and TRBJ2-6; 10 nucleotides match TRBD1. V was pared by 4 bases and J by 3 bases, with 12 bases of the junction left unmatched. The CDR3 covers 19 residues. Germline V gene sequence: CDR1 LGHNA, CDR2 YSLEER.

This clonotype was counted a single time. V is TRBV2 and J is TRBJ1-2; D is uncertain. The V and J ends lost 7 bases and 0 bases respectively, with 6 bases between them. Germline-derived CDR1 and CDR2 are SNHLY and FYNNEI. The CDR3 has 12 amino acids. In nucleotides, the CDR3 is TGTGCCAGCAACGGGGCTAACTATGGCTACACCTTC. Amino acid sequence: CASNGANYGYTF.

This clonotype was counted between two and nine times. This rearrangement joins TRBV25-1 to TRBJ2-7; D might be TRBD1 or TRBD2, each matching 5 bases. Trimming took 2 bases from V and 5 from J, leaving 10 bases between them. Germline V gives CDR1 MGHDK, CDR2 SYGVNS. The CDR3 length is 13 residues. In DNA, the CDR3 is TGTGCCAGCAGTGAACTTGGGGGAGACGAGCAGTACTTC. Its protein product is CASSELGGDEQYF.

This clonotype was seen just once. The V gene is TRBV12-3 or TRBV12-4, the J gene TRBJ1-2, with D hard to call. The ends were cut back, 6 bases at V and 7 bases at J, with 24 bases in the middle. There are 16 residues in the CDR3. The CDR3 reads CASSSAVAGGAGGYTF. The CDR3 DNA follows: TGTGCCAGCAGCTCCGCCGTCGCCGGAGGAGCAGGTGGCTACACCTTC.

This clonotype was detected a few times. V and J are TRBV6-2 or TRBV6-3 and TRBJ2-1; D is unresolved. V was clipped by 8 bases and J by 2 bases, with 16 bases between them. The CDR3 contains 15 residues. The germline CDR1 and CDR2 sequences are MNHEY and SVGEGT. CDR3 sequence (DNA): TGTGCCAGCGGCACACAAATCGGCCCCTACAATGAGCAGTTCTTC. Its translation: CASGTQIGPYNEQFF.